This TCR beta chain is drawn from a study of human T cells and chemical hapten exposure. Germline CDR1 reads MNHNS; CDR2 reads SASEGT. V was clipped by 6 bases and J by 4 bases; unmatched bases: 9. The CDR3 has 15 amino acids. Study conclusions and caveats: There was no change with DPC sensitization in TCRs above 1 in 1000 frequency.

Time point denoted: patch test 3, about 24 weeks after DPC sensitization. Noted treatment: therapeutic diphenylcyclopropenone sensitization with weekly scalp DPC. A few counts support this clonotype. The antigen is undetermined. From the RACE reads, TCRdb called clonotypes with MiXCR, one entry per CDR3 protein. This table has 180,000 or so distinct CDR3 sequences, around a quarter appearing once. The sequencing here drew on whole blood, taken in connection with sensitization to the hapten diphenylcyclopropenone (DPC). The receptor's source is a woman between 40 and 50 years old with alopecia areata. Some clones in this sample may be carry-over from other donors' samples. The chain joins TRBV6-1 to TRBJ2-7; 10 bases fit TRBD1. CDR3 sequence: CASREIGQGVYEQYF. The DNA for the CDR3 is TGTGCCAGCAGAGAAATCGGACAGGGGGTGTACGAGCAGTACTTC.